These T cell receptor beta chains were read from a single sample in a study of Graves' ophthalmopathy and Graves' hyperthyroidism. TCRdb reprocessed the multiplex PCR reads via MiXCR and lists one record per CDR3 protein. The sample has 650,000 to 900,000 distinct CDR3 sequences, 35% to 50% seen once. Sequenced sample: peripheral blood. The receptors originated from an adult man with Graves' ophthalmopathy. Each CDR3 is given with its conserved first and last residue. Each record gives: V gene, J gene, D gene, CDR3 length, clone size, CDR3 protein, CDR3 DNA. D genes are given only for firm matches. A row's size may be missing; if present it is once, few, many or a size class.

v_call: TRBV7-3
j_call: TRBJ2-6
d_call: NA
cdr3_length: 16
clone_size: NA
cdr3_aa: CASSPTGAAGANVLTF
cdr3_nt: TGTGCCAGCAGCCCCACCGGGGCCGCTGGGGCCAACGTCCTGACTTTC

v_call: TRBV20-1
j_call: TRBJ2-5
d_call: TRBD2
cdr3_length: 16
clone_size: NA
cdr3_aa: CSARDPLAGVQETQYF
cdr3_nt: TGCAGTGCTAGAGATCCACTAGCGGGGGTACAAGAGACCCAGTACTTC

v_call: TRBV7-2
j_call: TRBJ2-7
d_call: TRBD2
cdr3_length: 15
clone_size: NA
cdr3_aa: CASSQGRGRGYEQYF
cdr3_nt: TGTGCCAGCAGCCAAGGACGCGGGAGAGGCTACGAGCAGTACTTC

v_call: TRBV20-1
j_call: TRBJ1-5
d_call: NA
cdr3_length: 14
clone_size: NA
cdr3_aa: CSARSSDSNQPQHF
cdr3_nt: TGCAGTGCTAGAAGTAGTGATAGCAATCAGCCCCAGCATTTT

v_call: TRBV20-1
j_call: TRBJ2-7
d_call: TRBD1
cdr3_length: 16
clone_size: NA
cdr3_aa: CSARAPRDRGLYEQYF
cdr3_nt: TGCAGTGCTCGAGCTCCTCGGGACAGGGGGCTCTACGAGCAGTACTTC

v_call: TRBV7-9
j_call: TRBJ2-7
d_call: TRBD2
cdr3_length: 13
clone_size: NA
cdr3_aa: CASSWEGRYEQYF
cdr3_nt: TGTGCCAGCAGCTGGGAGGGGCGCTACGAGCAGTACTTC

v_call: TRBV9
j_call: TRBJ1-3
d_call: TRBD1
cdr3_length: 15
clone_size: NA
cdr3_aa: CASSVGTGGGNTIYF
cdr3_nt: TGTGCCAGCAGCGTAGGAACAGGGGGTGGAAACACCATATATTTT

v_call: TRBV2
j_call: TRBJ2-7
d_call: NA
cdr3_length: 11
clone_size: few
cdr3_aa: CASMGGYEQYF
cdr3_nt: TGTGCCAGCATGGGGGGTTACGAGCAGTACTTC

v_call: TRBV7-9
j_call: TRBJ1-4
d_call: TRBD1
cdr3_length: 14
clone_size: NA
cdr3_aa: CASSLTGGREKLFF
cdr3_nt: TGTGCCAGCAGCTTGACAGGGGGAAGGGAAAAACTGTTTTTT

v_call: TRBV13
j_call: TRBJ2-2
d_call: TRBD2
cdr3_length: 17
clone_size: NA
cdr3_aa: CASTPPTSGANTGELFF
cdr3_nt: TGTGCCAGCACCCCGCCGACTAGCGGGGCGAACACCGGGGAGCTGTTTTTT

v_call: TRBV20-1
j_call: TRBJ1-5
d_call: NA
cdr3_length: 16
clone_size: NA
cdr3_aa: CSALFGLDTGNQPQHF
cdr3_nt: TGCAGTGCCCTATTCGGCCTTGACACGGGCAATCAGCCCCAGCATTTT

v_call: TRBV19
j_call: TRBJ1-2
d_call: NA
cdr3_length: 15
clone_size: many
cdr3_aa: CASSQAGGANYGYTF
cdr3_nt: TGTGCCAGTAGTCAGGCAGGCGGAGCTAACTATGGCTACACCTTC

v_call: TRBV25-1
j_call: TRBJ2-5
d_call: TRBD1
cdr3_length: 13
clone_size: NA
cdr3_aa: CASVGTGQETQYF
cdr3_nt: TGTGCCAGCGTCGGGACAGGCCAAGAGACCCAGTACTTC

v_call: TRBV7-9
j_call: TRBJ1-1
d_call: TRBD1
cdr3_length: 16
clone_size: many
cdr3_aa: CASSPRGTERNTEAFF
cdr3_nt: TGTGCCAGCAGCCCAAGGGGGACAGAAAGGAACACTGAAGCTTTCTTT

v_call: TRBV6-5
j_call: TRBJ1-6
d_call: NA
cdr3_length: 17
clone_size: few
cdr3_aa: CASSYSSRGSVGSPLHF
cdr3_nt: TGTGCCAGCAGTTACTCGAGCCGGGGATCGGTAGGGTCACCCCTCCACTTT

v_call: TRBV10-2
j_call: TRBJ2-3
d_call: TRBD1
cdr3_length: 14
clone_size: few
cdr3_aa: CASSGTGATDTQYF
cdr3_nt: TGCGCCAGCAGTGGGACAGGGGCCACAGATACGCAGTATTTT

v_call: TRBV11-2
j_call: TRBJ2-7
d_call: NA
cdr3_length: 12
clone_size: NA
cdr3_aa: CAWGPQLREQYF
cdr3_nt: TGTGCCTGGGGGCCCCAACTCCGCGAGCAGTACTTC

v_call: TRBV7-2
j_call: TRBJ1-1
d_call: NA
cdr3_length: 12
clone_size: NA
cdr3_aa: CARGGKGTEAFF
cdr3_nt: TGTGCCCGCGGCGGGAAGGGGACTGAAGCTTTCTTT

v_call: TRBV7-9
j_call: TRBJ2-2
d_call: NA
cdr3_length: 15
clone_size: many
cdr3_aa: CASSLTETNTGELFF
cdr3_nt: TGTGCCAGCAGCTTAACCGAAACGAACACCGGGGAGCTGTTTTTT

v_call: TRBV7-9
j_call: TRBJ1-1
d_call: NA
cdr3_length: 15
clone_size: NA
cdr3_aa: CASSPRYSGATEAFF
cdr3_nt: TGTGCCAGCAGCCCGAGGTACTCTGGGGCCACTGAAGCTTTCTTT

v_call: TRBV12-3/TRBV12-4
j_call: TRBJ1-4
d_call: TRBD1
cdr3_length: 16
clone_size: NA
cdr3_aa: CASSLALQGAGEKLFF
cdr3_nt: TGTGCCAGCAGTTTAGCCTTACAGGGGGCGGGAGAAAAACTGTTTTTT

v_call: TRBV6-5
j_call: TRBJ2-5
d_call: NA
cdr3_length: 14
clone_size: NA
cdr3_aa: CASSYSATAETQYF
cdr3_nt: TGTGCCAGCAGTTACTCCGCGACGGCGGAGACCCAGTACTTC

v_call: TRBV6-6
j_call: TRBJ1-2
d_call: NA
cdr3_length: 13
clone_size: many
cdr3_aa: CASTDSPRYGYTF
cdr3_nt: TGTGCCAGCACGGACAGTCCTCGCTATGGCTACACCTTC

v_call: TRBV10-3
j_call: TRBJ1-4
d_call: NA
cdr3_length: 13
clone_size: NA
cdr3_aa: CAISGTTNEKLFF
cdr3_nt: TGTGCCATCAGTGGGACAACTAATGAAAAACTGTTTTTT

v_call: TRBV20-1
j_call: TRBJ1-6
d_call: NA
cdr3_length: 14
clone_size: NA
cdr3_aa: CSATKGLTNSPLHF
cdr3_nt: TGCAGTGCTACCAAGGGACTCACAAATTCACCCCTCCACTTT

v_call: TRBV7-9
j_call: TRBJ1-2
d_call: NA
cdr3_length: 19
clone_size: many
cdr3_aa: CASSFLAELGGQVNYGYTF
cdr3_nt: TGTGCCAGCAGCTTTCTAGCCGAACTAGGTGGGCAGGTGAACTATGGCTACACCTTC

v_call: TRBV29-1
j_call: TRBJ2-7
d_call: TRBD1
cdr3_length: 14
clone_size: NA
cdr3_aa: CSVDYGTGDYEQYF
cdr3_nt: TGCAGCGTTGACTACGGGACAGGGGACTACGAGCAGTACTTC

v_call: TRBV19
j_call: TRBJ1-5
d_call: TRBD1
cdr3_length: 15
clone_size: few
cdr3_aa: CASSRDRGYGQPQHF
cdr3_nt: TGTGCCAGTAGTCGGGACAGGGGGTACGGTCAGCCCCAGCATTTT

v_call: TRBV7-9
j_call: TRBJ2-5
d_call: NA
cdr3_length: 12
clone_size: NA
cdr3_aa: CASSSLGDSGFF
cdr3_nt: TGTGCCAGCAGCTCCCTTGGCGACAGTGGATTCTTC

v_call: TRBV10-3
j_call: TRBJ2-5
d_call: TRBD1
cdr3_length: 11
clone_size: NA
cdr3_aa: CAISGTGGSFF
cdr3_nt: TGTGCCATCAGTGGAACAGGGGGGAGCTTCTTC

v_call: TRBV9
j_call: TRBJ2-7
d_call: TRBD2
cdr3_length: 13
clone_size: NA
cdr3_aa: CASASGLADEQYF
cdr3_nt: TGTGCCAGTGCCAGCGGACTAGCAGACGAGCAGTACTTC

v_call: TRBV19
j_call: TRBJ1-5
d_call: NA
cdr3_length: 14
clone_size: NA
cdr3_aa: CVSTPKGFNQPQHF
cdr3_nt: TGTGTCAGTACCCCCAAGGGTTTCAATCAGCCCCAGCATTTT

v_call: TRBV7-9
j_call: TRBJ2-2
d_call: NA
cdr3_length: 16
clone_size: few
cdr3_aa: CASSQDRIRYAGELFF
cdr3_nt: TGTGCCAGCAGCCAAGATCGGATCCGGTACGCCGGGGAGCTGTTTTTT

v_call: TRBV29-1
j_call: TRBJ1-6
d_call: TRBD1
cdr3_length: 13
clone_size: once
cdr3_aa: CSVAGTDNSPLHF
cdr3_nt: TGCAGCGTTGCCGGGACAGATAATTCACCCCTCCACTTT

v_call: TRBV7-8
j_call: TRBJ1-2
d_call: NA
cdr3_length: 15
clone_size: many
cdr3_aa: CASSLVRGELGGYTF
cdr3_nt: TGTGCCAGCAGCTTAGTACGGGGTGAATTGGGTGGCTACACCTTC

v_call: TRBV20-1
j_call: TRBJ2-2
d_call: NA
cdr3_length: 14
clone_size: NA
cdr3_aa: CSASNSLNTGELFF
cdr3_nt: TGCAGTGCTAGTAACAGTCTTAACACCGGGGAGCTGTTTTTT

v_call: TRBV12-3/TRBV12-4
j_call: TRBJ2-7
d_call: NA
cdr3_length: 15
clone_size: NA
cdr3_aa: CASSDVAVSSYEQYF
cdr3_nt: TGTGCCAGCAGTGATGTAGCGGTGAGCTCCTACGAGCAGTACTTC

v_call: TRBV7-3
j_call: TRBJ2-6
d_call: TRBD1
cdr3_length: 13
clone_size: NA
cdr3_aa: CASSPNTGDTEAF
cdr3_nt: TGTGCCAGCAGCCCTAACACAGGGGACACTGAAGCTTTC

v_call: TRBV25-1
j_call: TRBJ2-7
d_call: TRBD2
cdr3_length: 16
clone_size: many
cdr3_aa: CASSEWNLTGGNEQYF
cdr3_nt: TGTGCCAGCAGTGAATGGAACCTAACGGGAGGAAACGAGCAGTACTTC

v_call: TRBV7-2
j_call: TRBJ1-1
d_call: TRBD1
cdr3_length: 15
clone_size: few
cdr3_aa: CASSILQGANTEAFF
cdr3_nt: TGTGCCAGCAGCATCCTACAGGGGGCCAACACTGAAGCTTTCTTT

v_call: TRBV29-1
j_call: TRBJ1-3
d_call: NA
cdr3_length: 14
clone_size: NA
cdr3_aa: CSVAKGGGRDTIYF
cdr3_nt: TGCAGCGTTGCGAAGGGGGGAGGGAGGGACACCATATATTTT